The 5 T cell receptor beta chains below all came from one sample that was sequenced in a study of identical twins. TCRdb re-analysed the 5' RACE reads in MiXCR, keeping a single row per CDR3 protein. This sample has 650,000 to 750,000 distinct CDR3 sequences; roughly 20% occur once, and the top ten carry approximately 4.3%. These data also formed part of another study, on T cells expressing NK-cell markers.

Sequenced sample: PBMCs. Every receptor here comes from a woman under 30 in good health.

The count of this clonotype is one. The V call is TRBV27, the J call TRBJ2-7, with 14 bases matching TRBD2. The V gene end was trimmed by 6 bases and the J gene end by 4 bases; junction bases not matched to a gene: 5. Germline V CDR1 and CDR2: MNHEY, SMNVEV (reference sequence). The CDR3 is 15 residues long. CDR3 sequence: CASRPGTSGSYEQYF. The CDR3 region has the DNA TGTGCCAGCAGACCAGGGACTAGCGGGAGTTACGAGCAGTACTTC.

This clonotype was found many times. J is TRBJ2-7 and V is TRBV7-2; 11 bases are a match to TRBD2. The CDR3 has 15 residues. Germline CDR1 and CDR2: SGHTA and FQGNSA. V lost 5 bases to trimming and J lost 0 bases; unmatched junction nucleotides: 3. Here the CDR3 reads CASSGTSGSSYEQYF. CDR3 bases: TGTGCCAGCAGCGGGACTAGCGGCAGCTCCTACGAGCAGTACTTC.

This clonotype showed up just a few times. The chain employs TRBV20-1 and TRBJ2-3; D gene unclear. Per germline, CDR1 DFQATT and CDR2 SNEGSKA (reference sequence). CDR3 length equals 13 residues. The ends were cut back, 2 bases at V and 0 bases at J, with 6 bases in the middle. CDR3 nucleotide sequence: TGCAGTGCTAGAAACCCTAGCACAGATACGCAGTATTTT. It is translated as CSARNPSTDTQYF.

This clonotype was counted only a few times. The chain combines TRBV13 with TRBJ2-7; TRBD1 agrees at 9 bases. Germline V gene data show CDR1 as PRHDT and CDR2 as FYEKMQ (reference sequence). CDR3 size: 14 residues. J was trimmed by 6 bases and V by 4 bases; bases with no gene match: 7. CDR3 residues: CASSSGTGPGEQYF. The DNA for the CDR3 is TGTGCCAGCAGCTCCGGGACAGGGCCCGGCGAGCAGTACTTC.

The table lists this clonotype with a few counts. The chain links TRBV6-5 to TRBJ2-7; unclear D gene. CDR3 size: 14 residues. Germline V gene lookup returns CDR1 MNHEY and CDR2 SVGAGI. V gave up 2 bases and J gave up 3 bases, with 11 bases separating them. This CDR3 reads CASSYDGPGYEQYF. CDR3 nucleotides: TGTGCCAGCAGTTACGATGGTCCGGGCTACGAGCAGTACTTC.